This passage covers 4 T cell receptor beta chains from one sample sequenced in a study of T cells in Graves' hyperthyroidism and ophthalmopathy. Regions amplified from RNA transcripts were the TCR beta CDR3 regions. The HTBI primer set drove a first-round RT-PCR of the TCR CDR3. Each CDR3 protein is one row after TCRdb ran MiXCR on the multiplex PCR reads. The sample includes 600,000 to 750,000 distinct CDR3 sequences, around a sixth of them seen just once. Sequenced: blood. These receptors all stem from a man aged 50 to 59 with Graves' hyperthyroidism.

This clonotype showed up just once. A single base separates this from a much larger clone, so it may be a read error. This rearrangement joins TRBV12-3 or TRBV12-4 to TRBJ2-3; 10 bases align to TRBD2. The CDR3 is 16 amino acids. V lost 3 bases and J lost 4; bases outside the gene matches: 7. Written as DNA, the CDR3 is TGTGCCAGCAGTTTTTCTGGGACTAGCGAATCAGATACGCAGTATTTT. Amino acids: CASSFSGTSESDTQYF.

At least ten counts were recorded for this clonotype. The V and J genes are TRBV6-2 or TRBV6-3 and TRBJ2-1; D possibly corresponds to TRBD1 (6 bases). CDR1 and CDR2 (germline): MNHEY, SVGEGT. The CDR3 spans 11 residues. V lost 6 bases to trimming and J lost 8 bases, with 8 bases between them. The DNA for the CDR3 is TGTGCCAGCAGATACAGGGATGAGCAGTTCTTC. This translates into CASRYRDEQFF.

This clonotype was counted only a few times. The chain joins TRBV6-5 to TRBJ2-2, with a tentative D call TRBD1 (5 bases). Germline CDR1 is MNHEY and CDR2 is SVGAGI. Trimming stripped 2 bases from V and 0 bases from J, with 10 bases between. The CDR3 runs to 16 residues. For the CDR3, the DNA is TGTGCCAGCAGTTACCTTGGCAGGGCGAACACCGGGGAGCTGTTTTTT. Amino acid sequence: CASSYLGRANTGELFF.

In nucleotides, the CDR3 is TGTGCCAGTACGGGGACAGGGTCTTATAGCAATCAGCCCCAGCATTTT. Residues: CASTGTGSYSNQPQHF. This chain joins TRBV19 and TRBJ1-5; 9 nucleotides align to TRBD1. CDR1 is LNHDA, CDR2 SQIVND, per germline (reference sequence). CDR3 length: 16 residues. The V gene end was trimmed by 7 bases and the J gene end by 0 bases; junction bases not matched to a gene: 7.